A selection of T cell receptor beta chains follows, all from one sample in a study of T cell responses to AZD1222 COVID-19 vaccine. Sequenced by immunoSEQ multiplex PCR; TCRdb stores in-frame clones only, minus some. The sample consists of 100,000 to 150,000 clones, approximately 88% of them appearing once. The sample in question was peripheral blood, obtained on day 0 of AZD1222 vaccination. The origin of the receptors is an adult in good health. The CDR3 runs from the conserved cysteine through the conserved F or W. Each record gives: clone size, V gene, J gene, D gene, CDR3 DNA, CDR3 protein. A D gene is named only where the DNA matches it firmly. Size is omitted from some rows. Given values are once, few, many or a class for expanded clones.

-	TRBV5-1	TRBJ2-7	-	TGCGCCAGCAGCTCTACCGCGTACGAGCAGTACTTC	CASSSTAYEQYF
-	TRBV4-3	TRBJ2-1	-	TGCGCCAGCAGCCAAGATTACAGGACCTCCTACAATGAGCAGTTCTTC	CASSQDYRTSYNEQFF
-	TRBV28	TRBJ2-3	TRBD2	TGTGCCAGCAGTCCCCCCTGGCTAGCGGGGACCACAGATACGCAGTATTTT	CASSPPWLAGTTDTQYF
-	TRBV15	TRBJ1-2	-	TGTGCCACCAGCAGGGATACTGAGAGTTATGGCTACACCTTC	CATSRDTESYGYTF
-	TRBV19	TRBJ1-1	TRBD1	TGTGCCAGTTGGGGACAGGGCGGGGAAGCTTTCTTT	CASWGQGGEAFF
-	TRBV7-9	TRBJ1-1	-	TGTGCCAGCAGCTTATATACCGAAGCTTTCTTT	CASSLYTEAFF
-	TRBV9	TRBJ1-4	-	TGTGCCAGCAGCTTCGGTGGGGAAAAACTGTTTTTT	CASSFGGEKLFF
-	TRBV19	TRBJ2-1	TRBD2	TGTGCCAGTAGTATTCTTGAAGGGAGGGGTCCCAACTACAATGAGCAGTTCTTC	CASSILEGRGPNYNEQFF
-	TRBV19	TRBJ1-5	TRBD1	TGTGCCAGACAGGGGTTAGGCAATCAGCCCCAGCATTTT	CARQGLGNQPQHF
-	TRBV6-4	TRBJ2-2	-	TGTGCCAGCACGGACAGCACCGGGGAGCTGTTTTTT	CASTDSTGELFF
-	TRBV6-2/TRBV6-3	TRBJ2-5	-	TGTGCCAGCAGTTACGACCGGGACATTACCGAGACCCAGTACTTC	CASSYDRDITETQYF
-	TRBV3-1/TRBV3-2	TRBJ1-5	TRBD1	TGTGCCAGCAGCAACAGGGGTCAGCCCCAGCATTTT	CASSNRGQPQHF
-	TRBV3-1/TRBV3-2	TRBJ1-2	-	TGTGCCAGCAGCCAAGGTGATCGGGCGTATGGCTACACCTTC	CASSQGDRAYGYTF
-	TRBV7-2	TRBJ2-7	TRBD2	TGTGCCAGCAGCACTAGCGGGGGGACCTCTTTGGAGCAGTACTTC	CASSTSGGTSLEQYF
-	TRBV11-2	TRBJ2-5	TRBD2	TGTGCCAGCAGCTTAGATAGCGGGGGGGTTCAACAGACCCAGTACTTC	CASSLDSGGVQQTQYF
-	TRBV30	TRBJ2-5	TRBD2	TGTGCCTGGAGTGTACAAAGCGGGAGGGCCGGGGAGACCCAGTACTTC	CAWSVQSGRAGETQYF
once	TRBV20-1	TRBJ2-1	TRBD1	TGCAGTGCTAGTGCCCTACAGGGGGCTTCCTACAATGAGCAGTTCTTC	CSASALQGASYNEQFF
once	TRBV2	TRBJ1-4	TRBD1	TGTGCCAGCATATCTCAGGGGGCCAGTGAAAAACTGTTTTTT	CASISQGASEKLFF
-	TRBV5-4	TRBJ2-7	-	TGTGCCAGCAGCTGGCATGCAGGGGTCGACTACGAGCAGTACTTC	CASSWHAGVDYEQYF
-	TRBV28	TRBJ2-7	-	TGTGCCAGCAGTTCCCTTAGTGGGAAGAGCCCCTTGAACTACGAGCAGTACTTC	CASSSLSGKSPLNYEQYF
-	TRBV28	TRBJ1-1	-	TGTGCCAGCAGTCGCGCCGGGGAACGGGGGAAAGCTTTCTTT	CASSRAGERGKAFF
-	TRBV4-3	TRBJ1-6	TRBD1	TGCGCCAGCAGCCAAGATTCAGGGGGTGGTTCACCCCTCCACTTT	CASSQDSGGGSPLHF
-	TRBV21-1	TRBJ1-3	-	TGTGCCAGCTTGGACCGACAAATCTCTGGAAACACCATATATTTT	CASLDRQISGNTIYF
-	TRBV11-2	TRBJ2-3	-	TGTGCCAGCAGCTTAGATGGGGATACGCAGTATTTT	CASSLDGDTQYF
-	TRBV2	TRBJ1-2	-	TGTGCCAGCAGTGGTTCCCACTATGGCTACACCTTC	CASSGSHYGYTF
-	TRBV19	TRBJ2-4	TRBD2	TGTGCCAGTATCGGTACTAGCGGGAGGTATCCCCACATTCAGTACTTC	CASIGTSGRYPHIQYF
-	TRBV5-1	TRBJ2-5	-	TGCGCCAGCAGCTTGCGGGGGTCAGACCAAGAGACCCAGTACTTC	CASSLRGSDQETQYF
-	TRBV28	TRBJ1-5	-	TGTGCCACCTGGGGGGTCGGTGAAGATCAGCCCCAGCATTTT	CATWGVGEDQPQHF
-	TRBV6-2/TRBV6-3	TRBJ1-5	TRBD1	TGTGCCAGCAGCACCGGACAGGTCGGCAATCAGCCCCAGCATTTT	CASSTGQVGNQPQHF
-	TRBV5-1	TRBJ2-3	TRBD2	TGCGCCAGCAGCTTGGGTCTAGCGGGAAACTCGAATACGCAGTATTTT	CASSLGLAGNSNTQYF
-	TRBV9	TRBJ2-3	-	TGTGCCAGCAGCCCCTCTACCCCCAGCGGCACAGATACGCAGTATTTT	CASSPSTPSGTDTQYF